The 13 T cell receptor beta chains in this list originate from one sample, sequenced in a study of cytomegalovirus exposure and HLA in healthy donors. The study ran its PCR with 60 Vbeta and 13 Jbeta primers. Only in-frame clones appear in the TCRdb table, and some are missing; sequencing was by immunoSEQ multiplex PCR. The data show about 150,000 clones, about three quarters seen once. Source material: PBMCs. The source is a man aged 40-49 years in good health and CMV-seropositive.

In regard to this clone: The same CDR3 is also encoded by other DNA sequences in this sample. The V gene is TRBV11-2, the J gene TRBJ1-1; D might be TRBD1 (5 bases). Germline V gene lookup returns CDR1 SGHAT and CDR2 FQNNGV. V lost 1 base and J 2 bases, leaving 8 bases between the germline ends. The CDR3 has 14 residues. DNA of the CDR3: TGTGCCAGCAGCTTAGGGGGCGTTAACACTGAAGCTTTCTTT. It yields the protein CASSLGGVNTEAFF.

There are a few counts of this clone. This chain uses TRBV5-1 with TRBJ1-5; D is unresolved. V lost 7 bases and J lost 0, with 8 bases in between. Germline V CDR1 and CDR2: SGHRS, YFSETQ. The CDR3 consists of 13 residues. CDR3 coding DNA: TGCGCCAGCGCTACCCATAGCAATCAGCCCCAGCATTTT. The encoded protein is CASATHSNQPQHF. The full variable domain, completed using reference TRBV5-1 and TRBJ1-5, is KAGVTQTPRYLIKTRGQQVTLSCSPISGHRSVSWYQQTPGQGLQFLFEYFSETQRNKGNFPGRFSGRQFSNSRSEMNVSTLELGDSALYLCASATHSNQPQHFGDGTRLSIL.

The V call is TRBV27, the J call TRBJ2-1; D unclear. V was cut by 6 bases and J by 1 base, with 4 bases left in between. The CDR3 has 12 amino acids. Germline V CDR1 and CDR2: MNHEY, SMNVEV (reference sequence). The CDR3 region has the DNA TGTGCCAGCAGCCGTTCCTACAATGAGCAGTTCTTC. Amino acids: CASSRSYNEQFF.

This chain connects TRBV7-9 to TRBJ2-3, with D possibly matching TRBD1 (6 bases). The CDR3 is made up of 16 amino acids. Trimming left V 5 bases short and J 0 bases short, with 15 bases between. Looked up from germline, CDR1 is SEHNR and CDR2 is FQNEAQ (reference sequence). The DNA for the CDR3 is TGTGCCAGCAGCGATGAATGGACAGTTAGCACAGATACGCAGTATTTT. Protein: CASSDEWTVSTDTQYF.

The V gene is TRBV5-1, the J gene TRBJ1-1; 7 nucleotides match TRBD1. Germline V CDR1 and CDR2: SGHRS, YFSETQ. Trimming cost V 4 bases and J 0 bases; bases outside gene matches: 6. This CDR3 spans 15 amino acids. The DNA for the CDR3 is TGCGCCAGCAGCAAGACAGGGCTGATGAACACTGAAGCTTTCTTT. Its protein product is CASSKTGLMNTEAFF. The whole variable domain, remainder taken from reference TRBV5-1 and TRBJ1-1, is KAGVTQTPRYLIKTRGQQVTLSCSPISGHRSVSWYQQTPGQGLQFLFEYFSETQRNKGNFPGRFSGRQFSNSRSEMNVSTLELGDSALYLCASSKTGLMNTEAFFGQGTRLTVV.

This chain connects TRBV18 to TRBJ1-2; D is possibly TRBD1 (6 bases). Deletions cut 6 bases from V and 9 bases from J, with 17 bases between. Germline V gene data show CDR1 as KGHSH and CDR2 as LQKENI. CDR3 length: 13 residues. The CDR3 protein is CASSPQDSLSYTF. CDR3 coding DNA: TGTGCCAGCTCTCCTCAGGACAGTCTTAGCTACACCTTC. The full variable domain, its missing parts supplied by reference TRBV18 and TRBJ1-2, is NAGVMQNPRHLVRRRGQEARLRCSPMKGHSHVYWYRQLPEEGLKFMVYLQKENIIDESGMPKERFSAEFPKEGPSILRIQQVVRGDSAAYFCASSPQDSLSYTFGSGTRLTVV.

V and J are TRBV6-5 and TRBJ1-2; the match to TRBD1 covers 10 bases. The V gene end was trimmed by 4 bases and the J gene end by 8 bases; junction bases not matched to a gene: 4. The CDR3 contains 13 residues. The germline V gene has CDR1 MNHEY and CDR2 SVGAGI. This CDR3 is CASSSTGGAGYTF. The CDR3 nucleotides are TGTGCCAGCAGTTCGACAGGGGGCGCCGGCTACACCTTC.

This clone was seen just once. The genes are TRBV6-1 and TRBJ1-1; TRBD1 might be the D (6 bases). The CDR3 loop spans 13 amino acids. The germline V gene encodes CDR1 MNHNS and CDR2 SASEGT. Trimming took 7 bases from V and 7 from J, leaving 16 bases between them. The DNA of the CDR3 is TGTGCCAGCACCTTTGGGGGGGCAGGTGAAGCTTTCTTT. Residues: CASTFGGAGEAFF.

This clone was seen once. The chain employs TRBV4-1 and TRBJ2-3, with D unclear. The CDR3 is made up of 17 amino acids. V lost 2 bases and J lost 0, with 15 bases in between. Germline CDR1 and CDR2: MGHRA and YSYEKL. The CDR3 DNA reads TGCGCCAGCAGCCAATCTAAAGGCGGAACTAGCACAGATACGCAGTATTTT. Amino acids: CASSQSKGGTSTDTQYF.

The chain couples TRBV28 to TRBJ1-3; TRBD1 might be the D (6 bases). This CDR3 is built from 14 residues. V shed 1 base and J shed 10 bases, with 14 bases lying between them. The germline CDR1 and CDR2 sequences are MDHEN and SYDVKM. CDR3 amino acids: CASSLSRRGPTIYF. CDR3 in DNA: TGTGCCAGCAGTTTATCACGCAGGGGTCCGACCATATATTTT. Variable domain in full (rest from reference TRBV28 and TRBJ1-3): DVKVTQSSRYLVKRTGEKVFLECVQDMDHENMFWYRQDPGLGLRLIYFSYDVKMKEKGDIPEGYSVSREKKERFSLILESASTNQTSMYLCASSLSRRGPTIYFGEGSWLTVV.

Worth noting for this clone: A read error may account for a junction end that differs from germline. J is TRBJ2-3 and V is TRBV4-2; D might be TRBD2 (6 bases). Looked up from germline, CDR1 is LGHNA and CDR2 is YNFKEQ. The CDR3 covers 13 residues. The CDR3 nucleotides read TGTGCCAGCAGCCAAGATCCGGGGACTCCCCCATTTTTT. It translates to CASSQDPGTPPFF.

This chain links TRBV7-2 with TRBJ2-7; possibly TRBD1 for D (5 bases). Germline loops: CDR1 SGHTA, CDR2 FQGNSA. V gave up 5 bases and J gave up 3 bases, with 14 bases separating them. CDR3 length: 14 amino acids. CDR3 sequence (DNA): TGTGCCAGCAGCCAGCAGGGCGGAGACTACGAGCAGTACTTC. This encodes CASSQQGGDYEQYF.

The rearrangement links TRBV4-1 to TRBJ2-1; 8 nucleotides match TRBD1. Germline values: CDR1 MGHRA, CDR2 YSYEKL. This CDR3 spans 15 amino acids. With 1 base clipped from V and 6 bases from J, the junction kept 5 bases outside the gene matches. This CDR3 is CASSQADRVTNEQFF. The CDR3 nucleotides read TGCGCCAGCAGCCAAGCGGACAGGGTGACCAATGAGCAGTTCTTC.